This entry lists 16 T cell receptor beta chains sequenced from one sample in a study of T cell responses to AZD1222 COVID-19 vaccine. Method: immunoSEQ multiplex PCR; TCRdb's copy keeps in-frame clones and lacks some. The table has 100,000 or so clones, just over 90% seen once. Sequencing used peripheral blood, obtained 28 days after the second AZD1222 dose. The receptor set was obtained from an adult who received the AZD1222 COVID-19 vaccine.

The chain couples TRBV28 to TRBJ2-7; 13 bases match TRBD2. The V and J ends lost 8 bases and 2 bases, in that order; junction bases with no gene match: 15. The CDR3 extends over 18 amino acids. Germline V gene data show CDR1 as MDHEN and CDR2 as SYDVKM. The CDR3 coding sequence is TGTGCCAGCGCGGAGGTTGGGGGACTAGCGGGATTTGCCTACGAGCAGTACTTC. Protein sequence: CASAEVGGLAGFAYEQYF.

CDR3 in amino acids: CASSLGAGVQYF. The CDR3 nucleotides are TGTGCCAGCAGCTTAGGGGCCGGGGTCCAGTACTTC. The chain combines TRBV7-9 with TRBJ2-5; TRBD2 might be the D (5 bases). Germline CDR1 and CDR2: SEHNR and FQNEAQ (reference sequence). The V end was cut by 1 base, the J end by 10 bases, with 10 bases between. There are 12 residues in the CDR3.

The V gene is TRBV6-4, the J gene TRBJ2-2; TRBD2 is a possible D gene (6 bases). The germline CDR1 and CDR2 sequences are MRHNA and SNTAGT. CDR3 size: 15 residues. The V end lost 6 bases, the J end lost 5 bases, and 16 bases lay between the germline ends. CDR3 sequence: CASSGGPRGTGELFF. The CDR3 DNA follows: TGTGCCAGCAGCGGTGGACCCCGGGGGACCGGGGAGCTGTTTTTT.

The chain uses TRBV30 and TRBJ2-1; 7 nucleotides align to TRBD1. V lost 0 bases and J lost 16; bases outside the gene matches: 6. The germline gives CDR1 GTSNPN, CDR2 SVGIG (reference sequence). CDR3 size: 11 residues. The CDR3: CAWSVQGSKFF. In DNA form, the CDR3 reads TGTGCCTGGAGTGTACAGGGGTCAAAATTCTTC. Supplemented by reference TRBV30 and TRBJ2-1, the full variable domain reads SQTIHQWPATLVQPVGSPLSLECTVEGTSNPNLYWYRQAAGRGLQLLFYSVGIGQISSEVPQNLSASRPQDRQFILSSKKLLLSDSGFYLCAWSVQGSKFFGPGTRLTVL.

V usage is TRBV27 and J usage is TRBJ2-7; D assignment may be TRBD1 or TRBD2 (5 bases each). Germline CDR1 MNHEY, CDR2 SMNVEV (reference sequence). The CDR3 has 18 amino acids. Trimming took 2 bases from V and 6 from J, leaving 26 bases between them. The CDR3 spells CASSLRPPGAGSLSEQYF. CDR3 DNA sequence: TGTGCCAGCAGTTTACGCCCTCCTGGGGCAGGGAGTTTGTCCGAGCAGTACTTC.

This chain connects TRBV5-8 to TRBJ1-1; D is unclear. Trimming removed 5 bases from V and 1 base from J, with 18 bases in between. Germline V gene data show CDR1 as SGHTS and CDR2 as YDEGEE. The CDR3 is 16 amino acids. This CDR3 is CASRPALGVSNTEAFF. The CDR3 DNA reads TGTGCCAGCAGACCTGCCTTGGGCGTGTCGAACACTGAAGCTTTCTTT.

The V and J genes are TRBV5-4 and TRBJ1-1, with 8 bases matching TRBD1. With 3 bases clipped from V and 0 bases from J, the junction kept 4 bases outside the gene matches. CDR1 SGHNT and CDR2 YYREEE come from the germline V gene (reference sequence). The CDR3 totals 15 residues. The DNA of the CDR3 is TGTGCCAGCAGCTCGGGACAGGCTATGAACACTGAAGCTTTCTTT. It yields the protein CASSSGQAMNTEAFF.

V is TRBV18 and J is TRBJ1-3, with a tentative D call TRBD1 (5 bases). Germline CDR1 reads KGHSH; CDR2 reads LQKENI. This CDR3 has 15 residues. Trimming removed 0 bases from V and 8 bases from J, with 14 bases in between. CDR3 residues: CASSPPGREAHTIYF. The CDR3 coding sequence is TGTGCCAGCTCACCACCGGGCAGGGAGGCGCACACCATATATTTT.

This clone was detected only once. This rearrangement joins TRBV6-1 to TRBJ2-1; the D is unclear. Per germline, CDR1 MNHNS and CDR2 SASEGT. The CDR3 is 15 residues long. V lost 2 bases and J lost 7, with 15 bases in between. The CDR3, as DNA: TGTGCCAGCAGTGAACAAGGGCAGGTACGGAATGAGCAGTTCTTC. It is translated as CASSEQGQVRNEQFF.

The chain has TRBV5-1 and TRBJ2-7, with a weak D call TRBD1 (7 bases). Germline V lookup: CDR1 SGHRS, CDR2 YFSETQ. Deletions cut 4 bases from V and 0 bases from J, with 14 bases between. This CDR3 spans 15 amino acids. DNA of the CDR3: TGCGCCAGCAGCCCAGGGGGGCCTCTCTCCTACGAGCAGTACTTC. This encodes CASSPGGPLSYEQYF.

The chain employs TRBV3-1 (or the pseudogene TRBV3-2) and TRBJ1-1, with a tentative D call TRBD1 (6 bases). Trimming removed 6 bases from V and 3 bases from J, with 17 bases in between. Per the germline V gene, CDR1 is LGHDT and CDR2 is YNNKEL (reference sequence). The length of the CDR3 is 15 residues. The CDR3 DNA is TGTGCCAGCAGAGCGCAGGGGCGGCGGGACACTGAAGCTTTCTTT. Its translation is CASRAQGRRDTEAFF.

This clone was detected a few times. The J gene is TRBJ2-3, the V gene TRBV2, with 9 bases identical to TRBD2. The CDR3 contains 15 residues. Germline loops: CDR1 SNHLY, CDR2 FYNNEI. The J segment lost 8 bases and the V segment lost 6 bases, leaving 12 bases of the junction unmatched. The CDR3 DNA reads TGTGCCAGCAGACGACTAGCGGAGAAAGGGGCTACGCAGTATTTT. Protein sequence: CASRRLAEKGATQYF.

This rearrangement joins TRBV7-9 to TRBJ2-7; no firm D call. This CDR3 is 13 amino acids long. Per the germline V gene, CDR1 is SEHNR and CDR2 is FQNEAQ (reference sequence). Deletions cut 1 base from V and 3 bases from J, with 7 bases between. The CDR3 nucleotides read TGTGCCAGCAGCTTAGGCGAGAGCTACGAGCAGTACTTC. It codes for CASSLGESYEQYF.

This chain connects TRBV6-5 to TRBJ1-2; D is uncertain. CDR1 and CDR2 from the germline V gene are MNHEY and SVGAGI. This CDR3 is 15 amino acids long. V gave up 5 bases and J gave up 7 bases, with 20 bases separating them. The CDR3 here is CASSPDGEGSFGYTF. CDR3 DNA: TGTGCCAGCAGTCCTGATGGGGAGGGATCCTTTGGCTACACCTTC.

V usage is TRBV29-1 and J usage is TRBJ1-6; D is possibly TRBD1 (5 bases). This CDR3 has 14 residues. With 4 bases removed from V and 7 bases from J, the gap between germline ends came to 14 bases. Germline values: CDR1 SQVTM, CDR2 ANQGSEA. The DNA for the CDR3 is TGCAGCGTTGCCTTGGGGCTGTCGAATTCACCCCTCCACTTT. Amino acids: CSVALGLSNSPLHF.

The chain employs TRBV30 and TRBJ2-3; 11 positions agree with TRBD2. The germline gives CDR1 GTSNPN, CDR2 SVGIG (reference sequence). The CDR3 runs 16 residues. With V trimmed by 1 base and J by 2 bases, 5 bases remained unmatched. CDR3 region: CAWSGPLAGVTDTQYF. The CDR3 coding sequence is TGTGCCTGGAGTGGCCCACTAGCGGGAGTCACAGATACGCAGTATTTT.